This is a list of T cell receptor beta chains from one sample in a study of blood T cell repertoires in COVID-19. Profiled with immunoSEQ multiplex PCR; TCRdb holds only in-frame clones, not every one. The sample contains under 450,000 clones, about 80% of which appear only once. Sample: peripheral blood. The receptors derive from a human donor with acute or convalescent COVID-19. The donor label of this sample is uncertain. Each CDR3 is given with its conserved first and last residue. The order of the fields is D gene, V gene, clone size, J gene, CDR3 DNA, CDR3 protein. D genes are given only for firm matches. Clone size is shown for a subset of rows, as once, few, many or a class of expanded clone.

D: TRBD1; V: TRBV30; size: .; J: TRBJ2-3; DNA: TGTGCCTGGACATTGACAGGGGCCAGCACAGATACGCAGTATTTT; CDR3: CAWTLTGASTDTQYF
D: .; V: TRBV6-5; size: .; J: TRBJ2-3; DNA: TGTGCCAGCAGTTACATTGCGACAGACACAGATACGCAGTATTTT; CDR3: CASSYIATDTDTQYF
D: .; V: TRBV6-5; size: .; J: TRBJ2-1; DNA: TGTGCCAGCAGAACCGACTTTCTGGCCAAGAATGAGCAGTTCTTC; CDR3: CASRTDFLAKNEQFF
D: TRBD1; V: TRBV5-8; size: .; J: TRBJ2-5; DNA: TGTGCCAGCAGCAAAGACAGGGTCGTGAAGACCCAGTACTTC; CDR3: CASSKDRVVKTQYF
D: .; V: TRBV27; size: .; J: TRBJ2-7; DNA: TGTGCCAGCAGTTTATTCGGAGCCATTCGCGAGCAGTACTTC; CDR3: CASSLFGAIREQYF
D: .; V: TRBV11-2; size: once; J: TRBJ1-1; DNA: TGTGCCAGCAGCTCCGAGACAGATGAAGCTTTCTTT; CDR3: CASSSETDEAFF
D: .; V: TRBV21-1; size: .; J: TRBJ2-7; DNA: TGTGCCAGCAGCGCGTCCGGGACAAATAGTTACGAGCAGTACTTC; CDR3: CASSASGTNSYEQYF
D: .; V: TRBV20-1; size: .; J: TRBJ2-1; DNA: TGCAGTGCTACTAGCGTCCATGAGCAGTTCTTC; CDR3: CSATSVHEQFF
D: TRBD1; V: TRBV5-4; size: .; J: TRBJ2-7; DNA: TGTGCCAGCAGCTTTCGGACAGGGCGGAACGAGCAGTACTTC; CDR3: CASSFRTGRNEQYF
D: .; V: TRBV11-2; size: .; J: TRBJ1-1; DNA: TGTGCCAGCAGCTTAGGCCCCGGGGGGAGGGGGAACACTGAAGCTTTCTTT; CDR3: CASSLGPGGRGNTEAFF
D: .; V: TRBV19; size: once; J: TRBJ2-4; DNA: TGTGCCAGCTCACCTGGGCGGAGAGGGGGATCCGTCGCCAAAAACATTCAGTACTTC; CDR3: CASSPGRRGGSVAKNIQYF
D: .; V: TRBV13; size: .; J: TRBJ2-5; DNA: TGTGCCAGCAGCCCGCCCCTGAGTTTACAAGAGACCCAGTACTTC; CDR3: CASSPPLSLQETQYF
D: .; V: TRBV10-1; size: .; J: TRBJ2-4; DNA: TGCGCCAGCAGTGCTTCCGGAGGCCCTCAGTACTTC; CDR3: CASSASGGPQYF
D: TRBD1; V: TRBV30; size: .; J: TRBJ2-1; DNA: TGTGCCTTGCTGGACAGGGAGCAGTTCTTC; CDR3: CALLDREQFF
D: .; V: TRBV5-6; size: .; J: TRBJ1-1; DNA: TGTGCCAGCAGCTTGAAGTATTTGGGCGGGACTGCGGCTTTCTTT; CDR3: CASSLKYLGGTAAFF
D: .; V: TRBV12-3/TRBV12-4; size: .; J: TRBJ1-4; DNA: TGTGCCAGCAGTTATCAGGGTATCGAAAAACTGTTTTTT; CDR3: CASSYQGIEKLFF
D: TRBD1; V: TRBV27; size: .; J: TRBJ2-1; DNA: TGTGCCGGAGGGACAGGGCCCGCCTCGGAGCAGTTCTTC; CDR3: CAGGTGPASEQFF
D: .; V: TRBV5-1; size: few; J: TRBJ1-6; DNA: TGCGCCAGCAGCTTGGGCAGGAATAATTCACCCCTCCACTTT; CDR3: CASSLGRNNSPLHF
D: .; V: TRBV5-6; size: few; J: TRBJ1-1; DNA: TGTGCCAGCAGCTACTCCTTCAATGAGCGTCCTGAAGCTTTCTTT; CDR3: CASSYSFNERPEAFF
D: .; V: TRBV11-2; size: .; J: TRBJ1-1; DNA: TGTGCCAGCAGCTTAGTCGTAGGACAGACTGAAGCTTTCTTT; CDR3: CASSLVVGQTEAFF
D: .; V: TRBV15; size: .; J: TRBJ2-3; DNA: TGTGCCACCAGCAGAGGGACAGCCGCGGATACGCAGTATTTT; CDR3: CATSRGTAADTQYF
D: TRBD2; V: TRBV25-1; size: .; J: TRBJ2-5; DNA: TGTGCCAGCAGTGAACTCGGGGGGGCCCAAGAGACCCAGTACTTC; CDR3: CASSELGGAQETQYF
D: TRBD1; V: TRBV5-5; size: .; J: TRBJ1-6; DNA: TGTGCCAGCAGCTCTGGGACAGGGAATTCACCCCTCCACTTT; CDR3: CASSSGTGNSPLHF
D: .; V: TRBV11-1; size: few; J: TRBJ1-1; DNA: TGTGCCAGCAGCTTAGTGCCAGGGGCGGTGAGCACTGAAGCTTTCTTT; CDR3: CASSLVPGAVSTEAFF
D: .; V: TRBV11-2; size: .; J: TRBJ1-3; DNA: TGTGCTGCGGGAAAGGGTGTTATAGGAAACACCATATATTTT; CDR3: CAAGKGVIGNTIYF
D: .; V: TRBV3-1/TRBV3-2; size: .; J: TRBJ1-5; DNA: TGTGCCAGCAGCCTCGCACAGGGTGTGGGGCAGCCCCAGCATTTT; CDR3: CASSLAQGVGQPQHF
D: TRBD2; V: TRBV5-1; size: once; J: TRBJ2-1; DNA: TGCGCCAGCAGCTTGACCGGGAGGGGCAATGAGCAGTTCTTC; CDR3: CASSLTGRGNEQFF
D: TRBD1; V: TRBV6-5; size: .; J: TRBJ2-7; DNA: TGTGCCAGCATGGACAGGGGTGCTGGGCTCTACGAGCAGTACTTC; CDR3: CASMDRGAGLYEQYF
D: .; V: TRBV6-9; size: .; J: TRBJ2-7; DNA: TGTGCCAGCGCGCCCGGAGGGAGCTCCTACGAGCAGTACTTC; CDR3: CASAPGGSSYEQYF
D: .; V: TRBV14; size: .; J: TRBJ1-1; DNA: TGTGCCAGCAGCTTGGGTGGGGCTTTGGGCACTGAAGCTTTCTTT; CDR3: CASSLGGALGTEAFF
D: .; V: TRBV6-2/TRBV6-3; size: .; J: TRBJ2-1; DNA: TGTGCCAGCAGTTACTCCTCACTAGTTCTGGTCTACAATGAGCAGTTCTTC; CDR3: CASSYSSLVLVYNEQFF
D: TRBD1; V: TRBV18; size: .; J: TRBJ2-7; DNA: TGTGCCAGCTCACCACCGGACAGGACCTACGAGCAGTACTTC; CDR3: CASSPPDRTYEQYF
D: .; V: TRBV14; size: .; J: TRBJ2-5; DNA: TGTGCCAGCAGCCAAGACTGGTCGGCAGGGTTGACCCAGTACTTC; CDR3: CASSQDWSAGLTQYF
D: .; V: TRBV20-1; size: .; J: TRBJ1-4; DNA: TGCAGTGCTAGTTACTCAACTAATGAAAAACTGTTTTTT; CDR3: CSASYSTNEKLFF
D: .; V: TRBV7-9; size: .; J: TRBJ1-2; DNA: TGTGCCAGCAGCTTAATAGGAGATTATGGCTACACCTTC; CDR3: CASSLIGDYGYTF
D: TRBD1; V: TRBV7-6; size: .; J: TRBJ2-7; DNA: TGTGCCAGCAGCCCACTTGTAAGTGGGGGAACAGGGGGGGAGCAGTACTTC; CDR3: CASSPLVSGGTGGEQYF
D: TRBD1; V: TRBV7-9; size: .; J: TRBJ2-1; DNA: TGTGCCAGCAGCGCGGGGGACAGGGATTACAATGAGCAGTTCTTC; CDR3: CASSAGDRDYNEQFF
D: .; V: TRBV11-3; size: .; J: TRBJ2-1; DNA: TGTGCCAGCAGCTCTGGGGGCATTGAGCAGTTCTTC; CDR3: CASSSGGIEQFF
D: .; V: TRBV7-9; size: few; J: TRBJ1-3; DNA: TGTGCCAGCAGCGCCGACAGATTCGCGGAAGGAAACACCATATATTTT; CDR3: CASSADRFAEGNTIYF
D: TRBD1; V: TRBV7-9; size: .; J: TRBJ2-2; DNA: TGTGCCAGCAGCCCTCCGGGACAGGGGGCAACCGGGGAGCTGTTTTTT; CDR3: CASSPPGQGATGELFF